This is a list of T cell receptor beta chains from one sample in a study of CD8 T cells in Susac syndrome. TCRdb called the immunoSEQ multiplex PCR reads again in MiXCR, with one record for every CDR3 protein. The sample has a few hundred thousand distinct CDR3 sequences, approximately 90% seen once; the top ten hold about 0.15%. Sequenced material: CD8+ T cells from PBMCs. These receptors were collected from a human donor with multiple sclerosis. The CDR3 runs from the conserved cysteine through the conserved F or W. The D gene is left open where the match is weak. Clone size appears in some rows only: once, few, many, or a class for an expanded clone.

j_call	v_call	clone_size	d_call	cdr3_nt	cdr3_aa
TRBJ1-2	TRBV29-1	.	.	TGCAGCGTTGATCAAAGGGCCAGTGCTAACTATGGCTACACCTTC	CSVDQRASANYGYTF
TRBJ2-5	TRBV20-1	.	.	TGCAGTGCTAGCGGACAGCCGTTCCAAGAGACCCAGTACTTC	CSASGQPFQETQYF
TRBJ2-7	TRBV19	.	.	TGTGCCAGTAGTATGGGGGTGGAGCAGTACTTC	CASSMGVEQYF
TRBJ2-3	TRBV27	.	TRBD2	TGTGCCAGCAGTTTGTCCGCGGGGGGGCAGCCAGATACGCAGTATTTT	CASSLSAGGQPDTQYF
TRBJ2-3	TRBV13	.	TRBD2	TGTGCCAGCAGCGGCGTGGCTAGCGGGATCACAGATACGCAGTATTTT	CASSGVASGITDTQYF
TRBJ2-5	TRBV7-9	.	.	TGTGCCAGCAGCGACCCCGGGACCCACCGGGAGACCCAGTACTTC	CASSDPGTHRETQYF
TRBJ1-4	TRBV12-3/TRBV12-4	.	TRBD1	TGTGCCAGCAGTTTTTCCGAGGGGGCAGGTGAAAAACTGTTTTTT	CASSFSEGAGEKLFF
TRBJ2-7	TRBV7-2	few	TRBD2	TGTGCCAGCAGCTTAGCGGGGCCTGCGCGGGAGTACACCTACGAGCAGTACTTC	CASSLAGPAREYTYEQYF
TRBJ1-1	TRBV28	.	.	TGTGCCAGCAGTCCTACGTTCGGGGAGGTCACTGAAGCTTTCTTT	CASSPTFGEVTEAFF
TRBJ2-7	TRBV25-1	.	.	TGTGCCAACTGTGCCATGACTATCAGGCTCCTCTGCTACGAGCAGTACTTC	CANCAMTIRLLCYEQYF
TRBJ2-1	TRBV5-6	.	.	TGTGCCAGCAGCGATGACCGAGGAGCTTCCAATGAGCAGTTCTTC	CASSDDRGASNEQFF
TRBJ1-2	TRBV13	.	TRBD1	TGTGCCAGCAGCGTTCCGGGACAGGGTCCTGGCTACACCTTC	CASSVPGQGPGYTF
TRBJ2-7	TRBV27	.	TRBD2	TGTGCCAGCAGCCCAACGACTAGCGGTACCTACGAGCAGTACTTC	CASSPTTSGTYEQYF
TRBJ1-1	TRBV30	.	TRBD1	TGTGCCTGGAGTGTGGGACAGGGGAACACTGAAGCTTTCTTT	CAWSVGQGNTEAFF
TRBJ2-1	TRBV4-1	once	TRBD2	TGCGCCAGCAGCCATCCCGGGGCTAGCGGGGCAAATGAGCAGTTCTTC	CASSHPGASGANEQFF